The clone carrying this T cell receptor (beta chain) was seen ten or more times. No antigen is known for it. Germline assignment: CDR1 MNHEY and CDR2 SVGAGI. Deletions cut 1 base from V and 2 bases from J, with 12 bases between. The CDR3 is made up of 15 amino acids. Libraries from naive CD8 cells were generated from about 20,000 to 1,000,000 sorted cells (with 10%, 30% or 50% RNA). A CD8+CD4-CCR7+CD45RA+ gate was used to sort naive CD8 T cells. The record originates from a study of molecular identifiers for immune sequencing clone quantification. General study findings and limits: Clone sizes could be underestimated for highly expanded clones when identical TCR molecules share a barcode.

Previously described methods and listed TCR primers were employed for the bulk TCR libraries. TCRdb re-called the PCR reads with MiXCR, one entry per CDR3 protein. The sample consists of more than 550,000 distinct CDR3 sequences, about 25% of them appearing once. The chain joins TRBV6-5 to TRBJ2-7, with D possibly matching TRBD2 (6 bases). This TCR was sampled from a human donor in good health. Some libraries in this study had Jurkat cell RNA spiked in. The sample consisted of naive CD8+ T cells from blood, with Jurkat cell RNA spiked in. As to subset: FACS-sorted CD8+CD4-CCR7+CD45RA+ naive T cells. The CDR3 here is CASSYFRGGTYEQYF. For the CDR3, the DNA is TGTGCCAGCAGTTACTTTCGCGGCGGGACCTACGAGCAGTACTTC.